This T cell receptor beta chain is from a study of spatial heterogeneity in lung cancer. Study-level background: As counted in raw reads, each unique TCR and UMI combination appeared more than ten times on average. Study-wide results and caveats: Counts of expanded intratumoral alpha and beta TCRs tracked tumor mutation counts.

As to time point: sample taken at primary tumor resection. The donor group consisted of roughly 70 patients who had untreated, early-stage non-small cell lung cancer. Whole RNA, which was extracted from tumor, nontumor lung tissue or frozen PBMC, was sequenced without any cell sorting. Carried by each TCR cDNA molecule was a unique molecular identifier. TCRdb analysed the 5' RACE reads with MiXCR anew, one entry per CDR3 protein. The table includes more than 10,000 distinct CDR3 sequences, 4.5% to 6.5% detected once. The CDR3 is 13 amino acids. Germline V CDR1 and CDR2: SGHVS, FNYEAQ. The V gene lost 4 bases and the J gene lost 7 bases, with 13 bases spanning the gap. In this sample, this clonotype turned up many times. Its antigen is not known.

This sample comprised lung tumor tissue, obtained at surgery. The rearrangement joins TRBV7-6 to TRBJ1-1; D possibly corresponds to TRBD1 (6 bases). The clonotype was recovered from a male donor with early-stage non-small cell lung cancer. CDR3 in DNA: TGTGCCAGCAGCTCAAGGACAGAAAGTGAAGCTTTCTTT. It yields the protein CASSSRTESEAFF. Variable domain in full (rest from reference TRBV7-6 and TRBJ1-1): GAGVSQSPRYKVTKRGQDVALRCDPISGHVSLYWYRQALGQGPEFLTYFNYEAQQDKSGLPNDRFSAERPEGSISTLTIQRTEQRDSAMYRCASSSRTESEAFFGQGTRLTVV.